Listed below are T cell receptor beta chains from one sample, sequenced in a study of T-cell reconstitution after alpha-beta-depleted transplantation in children. TCRdb analysed the PCR reads with MiXCR anew, one entry per CDR3 protein. The profile shows over 150,000 distinct CDR3 sequences, less than 15% of them singletons. The sample here was PBMCs from the stem cell graft donor, taken from the stem cell graft. These receptors all come from a human donor who donated a stem cell graft to a child with acute lymphoblastic leukemia. CDR3s include the opening cysteine and the closing phenylalanine or tryptophan. A D gene is named only where the DNA matches it firmly. Only part of the rows carry a size: once, few, many, or a class if the clone is expanded.

TRBV30	14	TRBJ1-6	NA	TRBD1	CAWSVGQGNSPLHF	TGTGCCTGGAGTGTTGGACAGGGGAATTCACCCCTCCACTTT
TRBV10-3	16	TRBJ2-7	many	TRBD2	CAISDSGTSFTYEQYF	TGTGCCATCAGTGATTCCGGGACTAGCTTCACCTACGAGCAGTACTTC
TRBV5-5	15	TRBJ1-5	many	NA	CASSFERGFNQPQHF	TGTGCCAGCAGCTTCGAAAGGGGCTTCAATCAGCCCCAGCATTTT
TRBV7-9	14	TRBJ2-2	once	NA	CASSRLEGAGELFF	TGTGCCAGCAGCCGCCTGGAGGGAGCCGGGGAGCTGTTTTTT
TRBV12-3/TRBV12-4	16	TRBJ2-4	many	TRBD2	CASSLGDYLAKNIQYF	TGTGCCAGCAGCCTCGGGGACTACTTAGCCAAAAACATTCAGTACTTC
TRBV7-2	13	TRBJ1-1	many	NA	CASSYKGDTEAFF	TGTGCCAGCAGCTACAAGGGGGACACTGAAGCTTTCTTT
TRBV20-1	15	TRBJ2-3	many	NA	CSANMAGIGTDTQYF	TGCAGTGCTAACATGGCCGGGATAGGCACAGATACGCAGTATTTT
TRBV5-1	14	TRBJ2-4	NA	TRBD1	CASSHRTGKDIQYF	TGCGCCAGCAGCCATCGGACAGGGAAAGACATTCAGTACTTC
TRBV7-9	15	TRBJ2-3	many	NA	CASSPPTGIRDTQYF	TGTGCCAGCAGCCCGCCCACAGGGATTCGGGATACGCAGTATTTT
TRBV25-1	23	TRBJ2-1	NA	TRBD1	CASSENRGRGEPPGARGVNEQFF	TGTGCCAGCAGTGAAAACAGGGGGCGCGGGGAGCCGCCGGGAGCTCGCGGGGTCAATGAGCAGTTCTTC
TRBV28	15	TRBJ2-7	NA	NA	CASSFWPLDSYEQYF	TGTGCCAGCAGTTTTTGGCCGTTAGACTCCTACGAGCAGTACTTC
TRBV29-1	13	TRBJ2-1	many	NA	CSVEPGAYNEQFF	TGCAGCGTTGAACCGGGTGCCTACAATGAGCAGTTCTTC
TRBV5-1	13	TRBJ2-7	many	NA	CASSLTGTGEQYF	TGCGCCAGCAGCTTGACCGGGACGGGCGAGCAGTACTTC
TRBV10-3	13	TRBJ1-2	many	NA	CAIPGRYNYGYTF	TGTGCCATACCGGGACGGTATAACTATGGCTACACCTTC
TRBV27	16	TRBJ1-5	NA	NA	CASSLGGAYGNQPQHF	TGTGCCAGCAGTTTAGGGGGGGCCTATGGCAATCAGCCCCAGCATTTT
TRBV28	15	TRBJ2-2	few	TRBD1	CASSGTGERAGELFF	TGTGCCAGCAGTGGGACAGGGGAAAGAGCCGGGGAGCTGTTTTTT
TRBV7-9	16	TRBJ2-3	NA	TRBD1	CACRDREGYGTDTQYF	TGTGCCTGCCGGGACAGGGAGGGGTATGGCACAGATACGCAGTATTTT
TRBV6-5	14	TRBJ2-7	many	TRBD1	CASRRQGVAYEQYF	TGTGCCAGCAGACGACAGGGGGTGGCCTACGAGCAGTACTTC
TRBV5-5	15	TRBJ1-4	many	NA	CASSLRTATNEKLFF	TGTGCCAGCAGCTTGCGGACGGCCACTAATGAAAAACTGTTTTTT
TRBV12-3/TRBV12-4	13	TRBJ2-3	many	TRBD1	CASRGQGANTQYF	TGTGCCAGCAGGGGACAGGGGGCAAATACGCAGTATTTT
TRBV4-2	15	TRBJ2-1	many	NA	CASSEKSLSYNEQFF	TGTGCCAGCAGCGAGAAAAGTTTATCCTACAATGAGCAGTTCTTC
TRBV4-2	13	TRBJ1-1	many	NA	CASSQDLTMEAFF	TGTGCCAGCAGCCAAGATCTAACAATGGAGGCTTTCTTT
TRBV12-3/TRBV12-4	16	TRBJ2-6	many	NA	CASSFRLTQGANVLTF	TGTGCCAGCAGTTTCAGACTGACTCAAGGGGCCAACGTCCTGACTTTC
TRBV2	15	TRBJ1-6	many	TRBD1	CASSDDATGASPLHF	TGTGCCAGCAGTGATGACGCGACAGGGGCTTCACCCCTCCACTTT
TRBV5-6	14	TRBJ1-2	few	NA	CASSSGTLNYGYTF	TGTGCCAGCAGCTCCGGGACACTTAACTATGGCTACACCTTC
TRBV29-1	11	TRBJ2-1	few	NA	CSVEEREQWFF	TGCAGCGTTGAAGAACGGGAGCAGTGGTTCTTC
TRBV5-5	16	TRBJ2-1	many	TRBD1	CASTPLTGTGDNEQFF	TGTGCCAGCACCCCCCTGACCGGGACAGGGGACAATGAGCAGTTCTTC
TRBV7-6	13	TRBJ1-4	many	NA	CASSPGFLEKLFF	TGTGCCAGCAGCCCGGGATTTTTGGAAAAACTGTTTTTT
TRBV29-1	12	TRBJ2-5	many	NA	CSVRGYGETQYF	TGCAGCGTCAGGGGTTATGGAGAGACCCAGTACTTC
TRBV7-6	15	TRBJ2-1	many	NA	CASSIQGSYNNEQFF	TGTGCCAGCAGCATCCAAGGTTCCTACAACAATGAGCAGTTCTTC
TRBV28	12	TRBJ2-1	few	TRBD2	CASTAGDNEQFF	TGTGCCAGCACTGCGGGGGACAATGAGCAGTTCTTC
TRBV5-1	14	TRBJ1-2	many	NA	CASSLDTENYGYTF	TGCGCCAGCAGCTTGGACACGGAGAACTATGGCTACACCTTC